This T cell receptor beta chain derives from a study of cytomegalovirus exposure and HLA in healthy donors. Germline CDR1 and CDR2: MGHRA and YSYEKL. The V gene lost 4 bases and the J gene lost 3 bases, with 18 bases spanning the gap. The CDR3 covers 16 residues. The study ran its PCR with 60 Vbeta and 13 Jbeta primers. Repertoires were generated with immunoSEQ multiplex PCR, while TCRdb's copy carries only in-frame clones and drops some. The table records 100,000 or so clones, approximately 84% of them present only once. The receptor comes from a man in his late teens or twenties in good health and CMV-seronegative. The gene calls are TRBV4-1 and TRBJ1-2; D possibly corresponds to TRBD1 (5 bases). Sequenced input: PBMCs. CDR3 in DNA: TGCGCCAGCAGCCCTCGAAGCGTATGGGGGGACTATGGCTACACCTTC. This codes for CASSPRSVWGDYGYTF.